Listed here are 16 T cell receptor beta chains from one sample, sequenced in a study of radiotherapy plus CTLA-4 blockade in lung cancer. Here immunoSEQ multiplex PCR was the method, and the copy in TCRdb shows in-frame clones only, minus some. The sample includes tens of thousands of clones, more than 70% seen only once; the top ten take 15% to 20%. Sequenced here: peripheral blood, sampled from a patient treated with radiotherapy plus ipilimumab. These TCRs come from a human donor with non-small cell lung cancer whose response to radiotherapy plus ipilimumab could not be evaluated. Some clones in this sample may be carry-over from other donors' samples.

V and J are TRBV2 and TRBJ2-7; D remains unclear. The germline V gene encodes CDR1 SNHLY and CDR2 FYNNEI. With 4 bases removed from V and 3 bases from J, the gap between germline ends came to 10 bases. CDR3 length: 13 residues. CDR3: CASSGQILYEQYF. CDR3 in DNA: TGTGCCAGCAGTGGCCAGATCCTCTACGAGCAGTACTTC.

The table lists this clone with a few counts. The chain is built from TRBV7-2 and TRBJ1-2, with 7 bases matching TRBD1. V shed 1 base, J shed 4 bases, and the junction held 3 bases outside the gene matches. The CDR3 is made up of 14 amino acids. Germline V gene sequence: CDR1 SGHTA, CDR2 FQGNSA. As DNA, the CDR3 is TGTGCCAGCAGCTTAGACAGGGGAAGCTATGGCTACACCTTC. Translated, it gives CASSLDRGSYGYTF.

The CDR3 sequence: CASSAISGAGEQFF. CDR3 nucleotide sequence: TGTGCCAGCAGCGCCATATCGGGAGCCGGTGAGCAGTTCTTC. The chain uses TRBV9 and TRBJ2-1; TRBD2 might be the D (6 bases). The CDR3 is 14 residues long. Trimming cost V 3 bases and J 9 bases, with 16 bases left between them. Germline V gives CDR1 SGDLS, CDR2 YYNGEE.

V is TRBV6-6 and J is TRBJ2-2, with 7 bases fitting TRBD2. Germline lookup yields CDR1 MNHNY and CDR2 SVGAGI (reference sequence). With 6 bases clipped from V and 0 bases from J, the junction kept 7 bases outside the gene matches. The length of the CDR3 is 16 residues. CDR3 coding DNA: TGTGCCAGCAGCCCCTGGGAGGGCCCGAACACCGGGGAGCTGTTTTTT. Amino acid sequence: CASSPWEGPNTGELFF.

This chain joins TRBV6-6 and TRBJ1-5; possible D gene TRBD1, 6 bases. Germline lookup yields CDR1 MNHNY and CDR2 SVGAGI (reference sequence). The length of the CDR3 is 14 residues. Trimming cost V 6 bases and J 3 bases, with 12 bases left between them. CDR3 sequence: CASSPHRDNQPQHF. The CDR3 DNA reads TGTGCCAGCAGCCCACACAGGGACAATCAGCCCCAGCATTTT.

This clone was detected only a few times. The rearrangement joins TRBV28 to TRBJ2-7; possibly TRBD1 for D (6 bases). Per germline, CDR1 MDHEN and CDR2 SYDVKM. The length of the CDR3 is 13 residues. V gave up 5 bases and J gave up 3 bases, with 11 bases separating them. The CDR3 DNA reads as TGTGCCAGCAGTAGAGCAGGGGACTACGAGCAGTACTTC. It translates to CASSRAGDYEQYF.

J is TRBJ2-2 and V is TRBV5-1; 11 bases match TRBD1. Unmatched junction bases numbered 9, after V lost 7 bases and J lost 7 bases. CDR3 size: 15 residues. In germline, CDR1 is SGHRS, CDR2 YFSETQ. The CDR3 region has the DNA TGCGCCAGCTCCCCGGACAGGGGGCAGGTCGGGGAGCTGTTTTTT. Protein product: CASSPDRGQVGELFF.

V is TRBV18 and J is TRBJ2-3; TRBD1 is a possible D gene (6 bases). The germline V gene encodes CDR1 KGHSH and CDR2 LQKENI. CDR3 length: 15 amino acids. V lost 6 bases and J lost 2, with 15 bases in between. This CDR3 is CASSPQQGPTDTQYF. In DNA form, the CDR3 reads TGTGCCAGCTCCCCCCAACAGGGTCCCACAGATACGCAGTATTTT. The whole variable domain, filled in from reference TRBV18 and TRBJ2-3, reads NAGVMQNPRHLVRRRGQEARLRCSPMKGHSHVYWYRQLPEEGLKFMVYLQKENIIDESGMPKERFSAEFPKEGPSILRIQQVVRGDSAAYFCASSPQQGPTDTQYFGPGTRLTVL.

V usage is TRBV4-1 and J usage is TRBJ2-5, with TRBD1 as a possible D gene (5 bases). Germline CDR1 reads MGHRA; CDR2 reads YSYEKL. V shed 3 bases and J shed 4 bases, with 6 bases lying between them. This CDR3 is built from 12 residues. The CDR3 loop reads CASSQGRETQYF. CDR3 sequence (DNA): TGCGCCAGCAGCCAGGGGCGAGAGACCCAGTACTTC.

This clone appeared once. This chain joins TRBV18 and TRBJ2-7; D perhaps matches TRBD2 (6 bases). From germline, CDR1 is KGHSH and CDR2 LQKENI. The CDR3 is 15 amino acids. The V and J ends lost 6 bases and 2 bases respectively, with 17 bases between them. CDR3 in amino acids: CASSSPGLPTYEQYF. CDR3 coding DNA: TGTGCCAGCTCGTCTCCGGGACTCCCGACCTACGAGCAGTACTTC.

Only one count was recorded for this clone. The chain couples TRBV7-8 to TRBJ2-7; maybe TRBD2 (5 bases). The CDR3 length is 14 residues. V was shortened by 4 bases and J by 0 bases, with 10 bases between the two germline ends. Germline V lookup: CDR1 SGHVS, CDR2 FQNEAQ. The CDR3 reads CASSSGLISYEQYF. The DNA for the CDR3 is TGTGCCAGCAGCTCCGGACTGATCTCCTACGAGCAGTACTTC.

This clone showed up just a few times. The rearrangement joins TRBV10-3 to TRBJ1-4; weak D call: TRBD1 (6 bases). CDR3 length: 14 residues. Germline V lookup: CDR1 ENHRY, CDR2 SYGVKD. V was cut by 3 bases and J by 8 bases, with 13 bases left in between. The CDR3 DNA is TGTGCCATCAGTGAAACAGGGCTGCGGGAAAAACTGTTTTTT. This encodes CAISETGLREKLFF.

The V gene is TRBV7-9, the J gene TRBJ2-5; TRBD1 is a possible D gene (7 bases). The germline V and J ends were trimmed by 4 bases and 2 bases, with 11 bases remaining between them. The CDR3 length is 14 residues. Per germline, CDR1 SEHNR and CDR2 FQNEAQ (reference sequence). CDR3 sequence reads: CASSSGGIQETQYF. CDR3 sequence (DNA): TGTGCCAGCAGCTCAGGGGGGATACAAGAGACCCAGTACTTC.

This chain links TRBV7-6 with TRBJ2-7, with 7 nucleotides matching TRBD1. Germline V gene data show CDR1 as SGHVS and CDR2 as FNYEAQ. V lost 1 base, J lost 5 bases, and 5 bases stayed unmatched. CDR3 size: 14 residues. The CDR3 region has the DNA TGTGCCAGCAGCTTAGGACAGGGTCTCGACGAGCAGTACTTC. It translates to CASSLGQGLDEQYF.

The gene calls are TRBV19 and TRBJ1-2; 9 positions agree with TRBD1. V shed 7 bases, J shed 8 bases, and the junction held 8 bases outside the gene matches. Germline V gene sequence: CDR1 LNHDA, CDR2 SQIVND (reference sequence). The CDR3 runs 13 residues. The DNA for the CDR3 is TGTGCCAGTAATTCCCGGGACAGGGACGGCTACACCTTC. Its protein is CASNSRDRDGYTF.

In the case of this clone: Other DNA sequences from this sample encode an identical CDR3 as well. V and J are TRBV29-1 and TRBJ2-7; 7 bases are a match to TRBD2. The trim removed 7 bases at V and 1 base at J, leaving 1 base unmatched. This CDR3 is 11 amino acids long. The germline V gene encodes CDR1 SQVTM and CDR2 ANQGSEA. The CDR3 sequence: CSAGGSYEQYF. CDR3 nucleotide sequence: TGCAGCGCGGGGGGTTCCTACGAGCAGTACTTC.